The 15 T cell receptor beta chains reported below all come from one sample, sequenced in a study of shared clonotypes between healthy human individuals. Here immunoSEQ multiplex PCR was the method, and the copy in TCRdb shows in-frame clones only, minus some. Among 2 million to 3 million clones, 80% to 95% were seen once, and the ten largest hold about 0.34%. Sequenced sample: naive CD4+ T cells from PBMCs. The subset: CD45RA+ positively selected. These receptors originate from a man younger than 30 in good health. Some clones in this sample may be carry-over from other donors' samples.

This chain connects TRBV7-8 to TRBJ2-1; perhaps TRBD2 as D (6 bases). Germline-derived CDR1 and CDR2 are SGHVS and FQNEAQ. The CDR3 totals 15 residues. Trimming left V 1 base short and J 7 bases short, with 14 bases between. The CDR3 DNA is TGTGCCAGCAGCTTAGGGGGGGAGATTTCAAATGAGCAGTTCTTC. Residues: CASSLGGEISNEQFF.

J is TRBJ1-1 and V is TRBV7-9; maybe TRBD1 (5 bases). The germline gives CDR1 SEHNR, CDR2 FQNEAQ (reference sequence). Trimming took 5 bases from V and 5 from J, leaving 12 bases between them. The CDR3 covers 13 residues. The CDR3, as DNA: TGTGCCAGCAGCCTACAGGAGATGACTGAAGCTTTCTTT. This encodes CASSLQEMTEAFF.

The chain links TRBV11-3 to TRBJ2-1, with D tentatively TRBD2 (5 bases). Trimming stripped 5 bases from V and 8 bases from J, with 7 bases between. This CDR3 has 11 amino acids. CDR1 is SGHNT, CDR2 YENEEA, per germline. CDR3 region: CASSTGYEQFF. DNA of the CDR3: TGTGCCAGCAGCACGGGGTATGAGCAGTTCTTC. The full variable domain, completed using reference TRBV11-3 and TRBJ2-1, is EAGVVQSPRYKIIEKKQPVAFWCNPISGHNTLYWYLQNLGQGPELLIRYENEEAVDDSQLPKDRFSAERLKGVDSTLKIQPAELGDSAVYLCASSTGYEQFFGPGTRLTVL.

The chain recombines TRBV20-1 with TRBJ2-7; a weak D match, TRBD1 (5 bases). The CDR3 is 11 residues long. Trimming took off 6 bases at V and 6 bases at J, with 12 bases between the two ends. Germline V gene lookup returns CDR1 DFQATT and CDR2 SNEGSKA (reference sequence). DNA of the CDR3: TGCAGTGCACTTTATAGGGGCGAGCAGTACTTC. Its protein is CSALYRGEQYF.

The CDR3 region is CASSPLGVPGANVLTF. The CDR3 DNA follows: TGTGCCAGCAGCCCACTTGGTGTTCCTGGGGCCAACGTCCTGACTTTC. The chain employs TRBV9 and TRBJ2-6; D is ambiguous. Trimming took off 4 bases at V and 2 bases at J, with 13 bases between the two ends. Per germline, CDR1 SGDLS and CDR2 YYNGEE. The CDR3 extends over 16 amino acids.

The chain links TRBV6-1 to TRBJ1-3; 9 bases align to TRBD1. With V trimmed by 6 bases and J by 9 bases, 6 bases remained unmatched. Germline CDR1 reads MNHNS; CDR2 reads SASEGT. The CDR3 spans 13 residues. In DNA, the CDR3 is TGTGCCAGCAGGGGGACAGGGATCAGCACCATATATTTT. Translation gives CASRGTGISTIYF.

The chain is built from TRBV5-4 and TRBJ2-6; the D gene is possibly TRBD1 (7 bases). Germline CDR1 is SGHNT and CDR2 is YYREEE (reference sequence). V lost 3 bases, J lost 0 bases, and 10 bases lay in between. This CDR3 region has 16 residues. This chain's CDR3 is CASSWGDSSGANVLTF. CDR3 DNA: TGTGCCAGCAGCTGGGGGGACAGCTCTGGGGCCAACGTCCTGACTTTC. The variable domain in full, with the rest retrieved from reference TRBV5-4 and TRBJ2-6, is ETGVTQSPTHLIKTRGQQVTLRCSSQSGHNTVSWYQQALGQGPQFIFQYYREEENGRGNFPPRFSGLQFPNYSSELNVNALELDDSALYLCASSWGDSSGANVLTFGAGSRLTVL.

V is TRBV7-9 and J is TRBJ2-7, with 11 bases fitting TRBD2. Looked up from germline, CDR1 is SEHNR and CDR2 is FQNEAQ (reference sequence). The V and J ends lost 3 bases and 0 bases, in that order; junction bases with no gene match: 4. The CDR3 has 16 amino acids. CDR3 bases: TGTGCCAGCAGCTTTGGGACTAGCGGCAGCTCCTACGAGCAGTACTTC. The encoded protein is CASSFGTSGSSYEQYF.

The CDR3 nucleotides read TGTGCTAGGGACCCAGTTCAGGGCTCAAAGGGCTACACCTTC. This codes for CARDPVQGSKGYTF. This chain uses TRBV12-5 with TRBJ1-2, with D maybe TRBD1 (5 bases). Trimming pared 9 bases from V and 8 bases from J, leaving 22 bases between. Germline CDR1 and CDR2: LGHNT and FRNRAP. The CDR3 length is 14 residues.

This clone is a singleton in its sample. The rearrangement joins TRBV5-6 to TRBJ2-7; 8 bases fit TRBD1. Per the germline V gene, CDR1 is SGHDT and CDR2 is YYEEEE. The CDR3 spans 16 residues. The ends lost 4 bases at V and 4 bases at J; junction bases unmatched: 13. The CDR3 loop is CASSRQGPIRSYEQYF. CDR3 sequence (DNA): TGTGCCAGCAGCCGACAGGGGCCCATAAGATCTTACGAGCAGTACTTC.

With regard to this clone: Other DNA sequences in this sample translate to the same CDR3. This sequence joins TRBV28 and TRBJ1-2; D unclear. Trimming shortened V by 1 base and J by 8 bases, and 8 bases separated the two germline ends. The CDR3 is made up of 12 amino acids. Germline V lookup: CDR1 MDHEN, CDR2 SYDVKM. CDR3 sequence reads: CASSLSGVGYTF. The CDR3 DNA is TGTGCCAGCAGTTTATCCGGGGTAGGCTACACCTTC.

The rearrangement links TRBV7-2 to TRBJ1-5; 7 bases line up with TRBD1. CDR1 is SGHTA and CDR2 is FQGNSA in the germline V gene. The J segment lost 7 bases and the V segment lost 5 bases, leaving 5 bases of the junction unmatched. This CDR3 is built from 13 residues. The CDR3 region has the DNA TGTGCCAGCAGCCCGACAGGGTTCCAGCCCCAGCATTTT. Encoded protein: CASSPTGFQPQHF.

The gene calls are TRBV10-3 and TRBJ2-7, with 7 bases aligning to TRBD2. J was trimmed by 3 bases and V by 0 bases; bases with no gene match: 11. The CDR3 is made up of 17 amino acids. Germline V gene lookup returns CDR1 ENHRY and CDR2 SYGVKD. In nucleotides, the CDR3 is TGTGCCATCAGTGAGTCTGGGGACTATTGGGGCCTCTACGAGCAGTACTTC. This encodes CAISESGDYWGLYEQYF.

This chain connects TRBV28 to TRBJ1-3; D not resolved. The ends were cut back, 4 bases at V and 8 bases at J, with 6 bases in the middle. There are 11 residues in the CDR3. Germline V gene sequence: CDR1 MDHEN, CDR2 SYDVKM. The CDR3 loop is CASSSEYTIYF. The CDR3, as DNA: TGTGCCAGCAGTTCTGAGTACACCATATATTTT.

In the case of this clone: At the DNA level, this CDR3 is encoded by other sequences in the same sample as well. This chain uses TRBV19 with TRBJ2-5, with D unclear. In germline, CDR1 is LNHDA, CDR2 SQIVND (reference sequence). The CDR3 consists of 11 residues. V lost 5 bases and J 5 bases, leaving 6 bases between the germline ends. CDR3 sequence reads: CASSREETQYF. The DNA for the CDR3 is TGTGCCAGTAGTCGCGAGGAGACCCAGTACTTC.